Following are 14 T cell receptor beta chains from one sample sequenced in a study of graft-versus-host responses after intestinal transplantation. Generated by immunoSEQ multiplex PCR, the TCRdb table keeps only in-frame clones and is missing some. The repertoire includes around 15,000 clones, around 63% of them detected once, and 13% sits in the top ten. Investigators treated the graft tissue so that it released intraepithelial and lamina propria lymphocytes. The specimen was ileum tissue, collected 524 days after transplant. The receptor set was obtained from a human patient who received an intestinal transplant, so some T cells may come from the graft donor.

The chain employs TRBV11-2 and TRBJ2-7; D remains ambiguous. The CDR3 loop spans 15 amino acids. V was cut by 3 bases and J by 0 bases, with 12 bases left in between. Germline values: CDR1 SGHAT, CDR2 FQNNGV. The CDR3 nucleotides read TGTGCCAGCAGCTTGTTTCTGGCTGGCTCCTACGAGCAGTACTTC. As protein: CASSLFLAGSYEQYF.

This chain links TRBV7-8 with TRBJ2-7; weak D call: TRBD1 (5 bases). Trimming shortened V by 5 bases and J by 3 bases, and 20 bases separated the two germline ends. CDR3 length: 16 residues. Germline CDR1 is SGHVS and CDR2 is FQNEAQ. CDR3 protein: CASSPARGKNLYEQYF. The CDR3 nucleotides read TGTGCCAGCAGCCCCGCTAGGGGCAAAAACCTCTACGAGCAGTACTTC.

The V gene is TRBV5-1, the J gene TRBJ1-2, with D hard to call. This CDR3 comprises 13 residues. CDR1 SGHRS and CDR2 YFSETQ come from the germline V gene. V lost 0 bases and J 5 bases, leaving 8 bases between the germline ends. The CDR3: CASSLDVGYGYTF. The DNA of the CDR3 is TGCGCCAGCAGCTTGGACGTCGGGTATGGCTACACCTTC.

The chain combines TRBV25-1 with TRBJ1-1; D not resolved. Trimming took off 0 bases at V and 4 bases at J, with 6 bases between the two ends. There are 13 residues in the CDR3. From germline, CDR1 is MGHDK and CDR2 SYGVNS. The CDR3 sequence is CASSEYGRTEAFF. In DNA form, the CDR3 reads TGTGCCAGCAGTGAATATGGGCGCACTGAAGCTTTCTTT. Filled out from reference TRBV25-1 and TRBJ1-1, the complete variable domain reads EADIYQTPRYLVIGTGKKITLECSQTMGHDKMYWYQQDPGMELHLIHYSYGVNSTEKGDLSSESTVSRIRTEHFPLTLESARPSHTSQYLCASSEYGRTEAFFGQGTRLTVV.

This chain links TRBV5-6 with TRBJ2-1, with D possibly TRBD1 on 6 matching bases. The CDR3 consists of 16 residues. Trimming took 7 bases from V and 1 from J, leaving 18 bases between them. Germline V CDR1 and CDR2: SGHDT, YYEEEE. The CDR3 reads CASRNGQGISYNEQFF. The CDR3 DNA follows: TGTGCCAGCCGTAACGGTCAGGGGATTTCCTACAATGAGCAGTTCTTC.

In its sample, this clone was seen once. The CDR3 DNA is TGTGCCAGCAGCCGACAGGGATGGACCGGGGAGCTGTTTTTT. Translating it yields CASSRQGWTGELFF. This chain joins TRBV7-9 and TRBJ2-2, with 7 bases identical to TRBD1. There are 14 residues in the CDR3. V shed 5 bases, J shed 5 bases, and the junction held 5 bases outside the gene matches. Germline loops: CDR1 SEHNR, CDR2 FQNEAQ (reference sequence). The whole variable domain, remainder taken from reference TRBV7-9 and TRBJ2-2, is DTGVSQNPRHKITKRGQNVTFRCDPISEHNRLYWYRQTLGQGPEFLTYFQNEAQLEKSRLLSDRFSAERPKGSFSTLEIQRTEQGDSAMYLCASSRQGWTGELFFGEGSRLTVL.

The chain combines TRBV7-2 with TRBJ2-7, with D perhaps TRBD2 (5 bases). Germline CDR1 and CDR2: SGHTA and FQGNSA. Between the trimmed V and J ends, which lost 5 bases and 4 bases, there was a span of 18 bases. The CDR3 is 15 amino acids. CDR3 protein: CASSDDTTGIYEQYF. DNA for the CDR3: TGTGCCAGCAGCGACGACACGACCGGGATATACGAGCAGTACTTC.

The genes are TRBV6-1 and TRBJ2-3; a possible D gene is TRBD2 (6 bases). V lost 4 bases to trimming and J lost 3 bases, with 11 bases between them. This CDR3 has 14 residues. CDR1 and CDR2 from the germline V gene are MNHNS and SASEGT. The CDR3 spells CASSGGVLTDTQYF. In nucleotides, the CDR3 is TGTGCCAGCAGTGGGGGGGTTCTTACAGATACGCAGTATTTT.

The chain links TRBV6-1 to TRBJ2-7; 7 nucleotides match TRBD1. CDR3 length: 14 residues. Trimming cost V 1 base and J 0 bases; bases outside gene matches: 0. Germline-derived CDR1 and CDR2 are MNHNS and SASEGT. In DNA, the CDR3 is TGTGCCAGCAGTGAAGGGGACAGCTCCTACGAGCAGTACTTC. It is translated as CASSEGDSSYEQYF.

This clone was seen more than once but under ten times. The chain has TRBV7-2 and TRBJ2-3; 9 bases are shared with TRBD2. V shed 5 bases and J 0 bases; nucleotides not matched to a gene: 6. The CDR3 extends over 16 amino acids. CDR1 SGHTA and CDR2 FQGNSA come from the germline V gene. The CDR3 is CASSPRGGFSTDTQYF. In DNA, the CDR3 is TGTGCCAGCAGCCCGCGGGGGGGCTTCAGCACAGATACGCAGTATTTT.

The gene calls are TRBV9 and TRBJ1-1; D is undetermined. Germline loops: CDR1 SGDLS, CDR2 YYNGEE. The CDR3 extends over 15 amino acids. Trimming stripped 0 bases from V and 2 bases from J, with 11 bases between. This CDR3 is CASSVGLGTNTEAFF. The CDR3 DNA follows: TGTGCCAGCAGCGTAGGGCTGGGCACAAACACTGAAGCTTTCTTT.

The J gene is TRBJ2-7, the V gene TRBV27, with D unresolved. The V end was cut by 0 bases, the J end by 5 bases, with 8 bases between. This CDR3 comprises 13 residues. The V gene's germline CDR1 is MNHEY and CDR2 SMNVEV (reference sequence). The CDR3 is CASSLSASNEQYF. The DNA of the CDR3 is TGTGCCAGCAGTTTATCGGCATCCAACGAGCAGTACTTC.

This chain links TRBV7-9 with TRBJ1-3; TRBD1 is a possible D gene (6 bases). Germline values: CDR1 SEHNR, CDR2 FQNEAQ (reference sequence). CDR3 size: 15 residues. The V end was cut by 5 bases, the J end by 2 bases, with 13 bases between. Written as DNA, the CDR3 is TGTGCCAGCAGCGGGGGGGGCGCGGCTGGAAACACCATATATTTT. This sequence encodes CASSGGGAAGNTIYF.

The chain employs TRBV5-1 and TRBJ1-6; 10 bases line up with TRBD1. The CDR3 spans 15 residues. CDR1 and CDR2 (germline): SGHRS, YFSETQ. V dropped 6 bases and J dropped 5; count of bases not matched to a gene: 5. CDR3 protein: CASTPGQGNNSPLHF. The CDR3 coding sequence is TGCGCCAGCACCCCGGGACAGGGGAATAATTCACCCCTCCACTTT.